There are many counts of the clone carrying this T cell receptor beta chain. The antigen is not known. This entry belongs to a study of CD8+CD57+ T cells in acquired aplastic anemia. Study at large: Sorted CD4+ and CD8+ cells yielded around 3 ug of DNA on average. Healthy donors had, on average, around 11 million reads for their CD4+ cells. The study's findings and limits: The same twenty-nine CD8+ CDR3 sequences occurred in patients and in controls. Between patients and controls, CD8+ Simpson's diversity did not vary significantly.

This CDR3 spans 15 amino acids. CDR1 is SGHTA and CDR2 is FQGTGA in the germline V gene. Trimming removed 5 bases from V and 1 base from J; junction bases left unmatched: 7. For CDR3 and TCR beta VDJ profiling, genomic DNA was the template used. MiXCR, applied by TCRdb to the reads, yields one record per CDR3 protein. This repertoire shows about 190,000 distinct CDR3 sequences, approximately 52% found once; its top ten account for roughly 15%. The TCR originated in a human donor in good health, serving as a control. Material: sorted CD4+, CD8+, or CD8+CD57+ T cells (not recorded which) from PBMCs. The V call is TRBV7-3, the J call TRBJ1-1; 7 bases are a match to TRBD1. The CDR3 nucleotides read TGTGCCAGCAGCCCTGGGTGGGACAGGAACACTGAAGCTTTCTTT. It codes for CASSPGWDRNTEAFF.